These 14 T cell receptor beta chains originate from one sample sequenced in a study of shared clonotypes between healthy human individuals. Using immunoSEQ multiplex PCR, the repertoire was profiled, and TCRdb retains in-frame clones only, with some absent. The sample records 1.4 million or so clones, 98% to 99% being singletons. Sequencing used naive CD4+ T cells sorted from blood. The subset denotes: CD45RA+ positively selected. The receptor source for this set is a man younger than 45 in good health.

V and J are TRBV11-3 and TRBJ2-1; D call uncertain. Germline-derived CDR1 and CDR2 are SGHNT and YENEEA. V lost 5 bases and J 4 bases, leaving 15 bases between the germline ends. This CDR3 comprises 15 residues. DNA for the CDR3: TGTGCCAGCAGCCTAGGGCCAGAATTGTACAATGAGCAGTTCTTC. As protein: CASSLGPELYNEQFF.

The J gene is TRBJ1-2, the V gene TRBV5-1; possible D gene TRBD1, 6 bases. Germline CDR1 and CDR2: SGHRS and YFSETQ. The CDR3 extends over 16 amino acids. The germline V and J ends were trimmed by 2 bases and 5 bases, with 19 bases remaining between them. The CDR3 spells CASSFGQPLPNYGYTF. CDR3 coding DNA: TGCGCCAGCAGCTTTGGACAGCCCTTACCGAATTATGGCTACACCTTC.

The rearrangement joins TRBV7-7 to TRBJ2-1; D ambiguous. The germline V gene has CDR1 SSHAT and CDR2 FNYEAQ (reference sequence). CDR3 length equals 11 residues. Between the trimmed V and J ends, which lost 5 bases and 4 bases, there was a span of 3 bases. The CDR3 reads CASSIYNEQFF. In DNA form, the CDR3 reads TGTGCCAGCAGCATATACAATGAGCAGTTCTTC.

V gene TRBV5-1 combines with J gene TRBJ2-3, with 13 bases fitting TRBD2. The CDR3 sequence is 18 residues long. CDR1 SGHRS and CDR2 YFSETQ come from the germline V gene. V gave up 2 bases and J gave up 0 bases; unmatched junction bases: 6. The CDR3 is CASSFLLAGGLSTDTQYF. The CDR3 DNA follows: TGCGCCAGCAGCTTTTTACTAGCGGGAGGGTTGAGCACAGATACGCAGTATTTT.

In its sample, this clone was seen once. This chain links TRBV5-1 with TRBJ2-4; no reliable D call. V was clipped by 0 bases and J by 0 bases, with 13 bases between them. The CDR3 extends over 17 amino acids. CDR1 and CDR2 (germline): SGHRS, YFSETQ. This chain's CDR3 is CASSLVPPGKAKNIQYF. CDR3 nucleotides: TGCGCCAGCAGCTTGGTCCCGCCAGGAAAAGCCAAAAACATTCAGTACTTC.

The chain is built from TRBV9 and TRBJ1-1, with 8 bases aligning to TRBD1. The CDR3 is made up of 13 amino acids. CDR1 is SGDLS, CDR2 YYNGEE, per germline. With V trimmed by 4 bases and J by 9 bases, 8 bases remained unmatched. CDR3 nucleotides: TGTGCCAGCAGCCAAGACAGGGGCAGGCAAGCTTTCTTT. Translated, it gives CASSQDRGRQAFF.

The chain is built from TRBV29-1 and TRBJ2-1; 10 bases match TRBD2. CDR3 length equals 15 residues. Unmatched junction bases numbered 4, after V lost 2 bases and J lost 3 bases. Per the germline V gene, CDR1 is SQVTM and CDR2 is ANQGSEA. This chain's CDR3 is CSVEMASGSYNEQFF. Here the CDR3 DNA reads TGCAGCGTTGAAATGGCTAGCGGGAGCTACAATGAGCAGTTCTTC.

This clone was found once. The chain couples TRBV7-2 to TRBJ2-4, with D possibly TRBD1 on 6 matching bases. Trimming left V 3 bases short and J 2 bases short, with 11 bases between. The CDR3 consists of 15 residues. The germline CDR1 and CDR2 sequences are SGHTA and FQGNSA. This chain's CDR3 is CASSFRQGSKNIQYF. The CDR3 coding sequence is TGTGCCAGCAGCTTTCGTCAGGGGTCCAAAAACATTCAGTACTTC.

This clone was counted a single time. J is TRBJ1-4 and V is TRBV27; no firm D call. The germline CDR1 and CDR2 sequences are MNHEY and SMNVEV (reference sequence). The CDR3 is 10 residues long. Trimming took off 11 bases at V and 8 bases at J, with 9 bases between the two ends. Here the CDR3 DNA reads TGTGCCGGCCCGAGCGAAAAACTGTTTTTT. It translates to CAGPSEKLFF.

The chain links TRBV9 to TRBJ2-2, with a possible D match to TRBD1 (6 bases). This CDR3 spans 14 amino acids. CDR1 and CDR2 (germline): SGDLS, YYNGEE. Trimming left V 0 bases short and J 7 bases short, with 10 bases between. CDR3 nucleotides: TGTGCCAGCAGCGTAGTGGGGGCCAGCGGGGAGCTGTTTTTT. It specifies CASSVVGASGELFF.

The V gene is TRBV6-6, the J gene TRBJ2-1; no clear D. Trimming stripped 8 bases from V and 5 bases from J, with 13 bases between. This CDR3 is built from 13 residues. Looked up from germline, CDR1 is MNHNY and CDR2 is SVGAGI (reference sequence). The CDR3 region is CASYLSRDNEQFF. DNA of the CDR3: TGTGCCAGCTATCTCAGTCGGGACAATGAGCAGTTCTTC.

The chain recombines TRBV18 with TRBJ1-4; the match to TRBD1 covers 10 bases. The CDR3 has 19 residues. The germline gives CDR1 KGHSH, CDR2 LQKENI. V lost 1 base and J lost 7; bases outside the gene matches: 15. This chain's CDR3 is CASSPLTGQGTRGGEKLFF. The CDR3 DNA reads as TGTGCCAGCTCACCACTTACGGGACAGGGGACGAGAGGTGGTGAAAAACTGTTTTTT.

The chain has TRBV30 and TRBJ1-2, with 8 bases lining up with TRBD1. CDR1 is GTSNPN, CDR2 SVGIG, per germline (reference sequence). The V and J ends lost 4 bases and 4 bases, in that order; junction bases with no gene match: 2. The CDR3 has 12 amino acids. CDR3 bases: TGTGCCTGGAAGGACAGGGCCTATGGCTACACCTTC. Amino acids: CAWKDRAYGYTF.

This chain connects TRBV18 to TRBJ1-2; unclear D gene. CDR1 is KGHSH, CDR2 LQKENI, per germline. Between the trimmed V and J ends, which lost 1 base and 4 bases, there was a span of 10 bases. The CDR3 has 14 residues. The CDR3 here is CASSPLRDLYGYTF. CDR3 coding DNA: TGTGCCAGCTCACCACTCCGAGATCTCTATGGCTACACCTTC.